This TCR beta chain was identified in a study of cytomegalovirus exposure and HLA in healthy donors. Overall study findings and caveats: A later analysis showed that HLA-associated TCR beta chains had undergone more clonal expansion than equally common others. An Asian-associated ancestry cluster reportedly showed fewer N-insertions than the approximately 700-donor mean in a later analysis.

PCR involved 60 Vbeta and 13 Jbeta primers. TCRdb's copy holds only in-frame clones and misses some; the assay was immunoSEQ multiplex PCR. Of about 93,000 clones detected, 78% appear once; the ten largest clones hold around 3.2%. Between the trimmed V and J ends, which lost 2 bases and 2 bases, there was a span of 19 bases. This CDR3 region has 17 residues. From germline, CDR1 is MNHEY and CDR2 SMNVEV (reference sequence). Regarding this clone: Its antigen is not identified.

The receptor was derived from a woman in her thirties or forties in good health and CMV-seronegative. The sequenced material came from PBMCs. The chain has TRBV27 and TRBJ2-7, with D possibly TRBD2 on 6 matching bases. The CDR3 loop reads CASSLNPLGRSAYEQYF. DNA of the CDR3: TGTGCCAGCAGTTTAAACCCTCTGGGGAGGAGTGCCTACGAGCAGTACTTC.